The 24 T cell receptor beta chains reported below all come from one sample, sequenced in a study of cytomegalovirus exposure and HLA in healthy donors. Both 60 Vbeta primers and 13 Jbeta primers went into the PCR. Measured with immunoSEQ multiplex PCR; TCRdb has only the in-frame clones, and not every one. The top ten clones hold 4% of a sample with 100,000 to 150,000 clones, 74% of them seen once. The sample consisted of PBMCs. Source of these receptors: a man aged 35-49 years in good health and CMV-seropositive.

V gene TRBV9 combines with J gene TRBJ1-5, with D perhaps TRBD1 (6 bases). Germline V gives CDR1 SGDLS, CDR2 YYNGEE. The CDR3 has 14 residues. Between the trimmed V and J ends, which lost 2 bases and 6 bases, there was a span of 12 bases. CDR3 DNA sequence: TGTGCCAGCAGCGTGGGGGGGCGCGGTCAGCCCCAGCATTTT. It translates to CASSVGGRGQPQHF.

In DNA, the CDR3 is TGTGCCAGCAGCTTAGGGACAGCCTTAGATCAGCCCCAGCATTTT. Amino acid sequence: CASSLGTALDQPQHF. This sequence joins TRBV7-9 and TRBJ1-5; D perhaps matches TRBD1 (6 bases). CDR3 length: 15 amino acids. Per the germline V gene, CDR1 is SEHNR and CDR2 is FQNEAQ (reference sequence). V was trimmed by 1 base and J by 5 bases, leaving 12 bases between them.

A single count supports this clone. CDR3: CASSIRGMENTEAFF. Written as DNA, the CDR3 is TGTGCCAGTAGTATTCGAGGGATGGAGAACACTGAAGCTTTCTTT. The V gene is TRBV19, the J gene TRBJ1-1; D is uncertain. CDR1 and CDR2 (germline): LNHDA, SQIVND (reference sequence). V lost 3 bases, J lost 1 base, and 12 bases lay in between. CDR3 length equals 15 residues.

This clone was detected a few times. The chain employs TRBV7-8 and TRBJ1-3; D possibly corresponds to TRBD1 (5 bases). Germline V gene sequence: CDR1 SGHVS, CDR2 FQNEAQ. The CDR3 is 15 residues long. The V end lost 3 bases, the J end lost 0 bases, and 9 bases lay between the germline ends. The CDR3 is CASSLGGTSGNTIYF. The CDR3 DNA sequence: TGTGCCAGCAGCTTGGGGGGAACCTCTGGAAACACCATATATTTT.

The rearrangement links TRBV10-3 to TRBJ1-5, with TRBD1 matching over 8 bases. The CDR3 is made up of 16 amino acids. Germline values: CDR1 ENHRY, CDR2 SYGVKD. J was trimmed by 4 bases and V by 0 bases; bases with no gene match: 5. In DNA form, the CDR3 reads TGTGCCATCAGTGAGTCGGGACAGGCCTCGAATCAGCCCCAGCATTTT. It encodes CAISESGQASNQPQHF.

This clone has only one observation. The chain carries TRBV9 and TRBJ1-1; 10 nucleotides align to TRBD1. Losses at the gene ends were 3 bases for V and 4 bases for J; bases not matched to a gene: 9. Germline values: CDR1 SGDLS, CDR2 YYNGEE. The CDR3 is 16 amino acids. The CDR3 nucleotides read TGTGCCAGCAGCGCCAGACAGGGGGCCTCGGGCACTGAAGCTTTCTTT. Translating it yields CASSARQGASGTEAFF. Based on the CDR3 plus reference TRBV9 and TRBJ1-1, the full variable domain is DSGVTQTPKHLITATGQRVTLRCSPRSGDLSVYWYQQSLDQGLQFLIQYYNGEERAKGNILERFSAQQFPDLHSELNLSSLELGDSALYFCASSARQGASGTEAFFGQGTRLTVV.

The V call is TRBV20-1, the J call TRBJ2-1; D gene uncertain. Germline CDR1 DFQATT, CDR2 SNEGSKA (reference sequence). V shed 3 bases and J shed 8 bases, with 8 bases lying between them. The CDR3 runs 11 residues. The CDR3 spells CSASETDEQFF. In nucleotides, the CDR3 is TGCAGTGCTAGTGAAACTGATGAGCAGTTCTTC.

This chain uses TRBV7-9 with TRBJ2-1, with D tentatively TRBD2 (6 bases). Germline assignment: CDR1 SEHNR and CDR2 FQNEAQ (reference sequence). The CDR3 spans 15 residues. Trimming pared 5 bases from V and 6 bases from J, leaving 17 bases between. The DNA for the CDR3 is TGTGCCAGCAGCCTACCTCGACTAGTTCCCAATGAGCAGTTCTTC. It yields the protein CASSLPRLVPNEQFF.

This sequence joins TRBV28 and TRBJ2-1; 7 nucleotides agree with TRBD2. The CDR3 sequence is 15 residues long. Per germline, CDR1 MDHEN and CDR2 SYDVKM. Trimming cost V 6 bases and J 1 base; bases outside gene matches: 6. CDR3 DNA: TGTGCCAGCAGACCTGTACTAGCGTCCTACAATGAGCAGTTCTTC. Amino acid sequence: CASRPVLASYNEQFF.

The J gene is TRBJ1-3, the V gene TRBV4-1, with 7 bases lining up with TRBD1. The CDR3 contains 15 residues. Losses at the gene ends were 1 base for V and 4 bases for J; bases not matched to a gene: 4. The germline CDR1 and CDR2 sequences are MGHRA and YSYEKL. In DNA form, the CDR3 reads TGCGCCAGCAGCCAAGGGAGGGGGCCCGGAAACACCATATATTTT. Its translation is CASSQGRGPGNTIYF.

This clone has more than one count but fewer than ten. The chain is built from TRBV4-3 and TRBJ1-1; possible D gene TRBD1, 5 bases. Germline lookup yields CDR1 LGHNA and CDR2 YSLEER. The V end lost 4 bases, the J end lost 5 bases, and 14 bases lay between the germline ends. CDR3 length: 14 residues. This CDR3 reads CASSRTWGGTEAFF. The DNA for the CDR3 is TGCGCCAGCAGCCGTACCTGGGGGGGAACTGAAGCTTTCTTT.

This clone came up a few times. The chain has TRBV6-1 and TRBJ1-3; D remains ambiguous. In germline, CDR1 is MNHNS, CDR2 SASEGT. The CDR3 sequence is 14 residues long. V was pared by 3 bases and J by 4 bases, with 10 bases between. Here the CDR3 reads CASSERADGNTIYF. The CDR3 DNA reads as TGTGCCAGCAGTGAGCGGGCGGACGGAAACACCATATATTTT.

V gene TRBV7-2 combines with J gene TRBJ1-1; D gene ambiguous. The CDR3 contains 11 residues. Germline CDR1 reads SGHTA; CDR2 reads FQGNSA. V was shortened by 1 base and J by 8 bases, with 5 bases between the two germline ends. CDR3 nucleotide sequence: TGTGCCAGCAGCTTAGGCGGAGAAGCTTTCTTT. It yields the protein CASSLGGEAFF.

The chain joins TRBV2 to TRBJ2-5, with 7 bases fitting TRBD1. This CDR3 is 16 amino acids long. J gave up 0 bases and V 3 bases, and 7 bases lay outside the gene matches. Germline CDR1 and CDR2: SNHLY and FYNNEI. CDR3 amino acids: CASSERGRGYQETQYF. As DNA, the CDR3 is TGTGCCAGCAGTGAGAGGGGGCGCGGGTACCAAGAGACCCAGTACTTC.

The rearrangement links TRBV4-1 to TRBJ2-5; D ambiguous. V shed 4 bases and J shed 4 bases, with 10 bases lying between them. Germline V gene lookup returns CDR1 MGHRA and CDR2 YSYEKL. This CDR3 region has 13 residues. The chain's CDR3 is CASSLLLPETQYF. Here the CDR3 DNA reads TGCGCCAGCAGCCTCCTGCTACCAGAGACCCAGTACTTC.

V is TRBV7-6 and J is TRBJ1-1; D ambiguous. The V gene's germline CDR1 is SGHVS and CDR2 FNYEAQ. This CDR3 region has 14 residues. Trimming stripped 6 bases from V and 4 bases from J, with 15 bases between. CDR3 sequence: CASRQPGSPTEAFF. In nucleotides, the CDR3 is TGTGCCAGCAGGCAGCCGGGGAGCCCCACTGAAGCTTTCTTT.

The chain's CDR3 is CASSVYGGLQFF. Written as DNA, the CDR3 is TGTGCCAGCAGCGTCTACGGGGGGCTGCAGTTCTTC. This chain links TRBV7-8 with TRBJ2-1; TRBD2 is a possible D gene (7 bases). The CDR3 loop spans 12 amino acids. CDR1 and CDR2 from the germline V gene are SGHVS and FQNEAQ. Trimming pared 5 bases from V and 12 bases from J, leaving 14 bases between.

The chain combines TRBV4-1 with TRBJ1-4; D perhaps matches TRBD1 (6 bases). The germline V and J ends were trimmed by 2 bases and 1 base, with 8 bases remaining between them. Germline CDR1 is MGHRA and CDR2 is YSYEKL. This CDR3 has 15 amino acids. Here the CDR3 reads CASSQPDRTNEKLFF. In nucleotides, the CDR3 is TGCGCCAGCAGCCAACCGGACAGAACTAATGAAAAACTGTTTTTT.

The CDR3 sequence is CASSARQGGQPQHF. The CDR3 DNA reads as TGTGCCAGCAGTGCCAGACAGGGGGGCCAGCCCCAGCATTTT. V is TRBV2 and J is TRBJ1-5, with TRBD1 identical over 9 bases. The CDR3 runs to 14 residues. Trimming removed 4 bases from V and 7 bases from J; junction bases left unmatched: 5. Looked up from germline, CDR1 is SNHLY and CDR2 is FYNNEI.

The V and J genes are TRBV11-3 and TRBJ2-4; tentative D call: TRBD2 (6 bases). V lost 5 bases to trimming and J lost 8 bases, with 10 bases between them. CDR1 SGHNT and CDR2 YENEEA come from the germline V gene. The CDR3 spans 12 residues. CDR3 sequence reads: CASSKGEDIQYF. The CDR3 bases are TGTGCCAGCAGCAAAGGGGAGGACATTCAGTACTTC. The entire variable domain, with the rest obtained from reference TRBV11-3 and TRBJ2-4, is as follows: EAGVVQSPRYKIIEKKQPVAFWCNPISGHNTLYWYLQNLGQGPELLIRYENEEAVDDSQLPKDRFSAERLKGVDSTLKIQPAELGDSAVYLCASSKGEDIQYFGAGTRLSVL.

The chain recombines TRBV5-1 with TRBJ1-2, with 7 bases lining up with TRBD1. With V trimmed by 4 bases and J by 5 bases, 5 bases remained unmatched. The CDR3 is made up of 13 amino acids. In germline, CDR1 is SGHRS, CDR2 YFSETQ. CDR3 protein: CASSTGTEYGYTF. CDR3 coding DNA: TGCGCCAGCAGCACCGGGACAGAATATGGCTACACCTTC.

The chain carries TRBV2 and TRBJ1-6, with a possible D match to TRBD1 (5 bases). The CDR3 has 12 residues. CDR1 is SNHLY, CDR2 FYNNEI, per germline. Deletions cut 8 bases from V and 4 bases from J, with 6 bases between. This chain's CDR3 is CASQGYNSPLHF. CDR3 nucleotides: TGTGCCAGCCAGGGATATAATTCACCCCTCCACTTT.

The CDR3 DNA reads as TGTGCCAGCAGTCCTGCACTGCACGGGACTCTCAACTATGGCTACACCTTC. Protein: CASSPALHGTLNYGYTF. This chain connects TRBV7-2 to TRBJ1-2; D might be TRBD1 (5 bases). The CDR3 extends over 17 amino acids. Germline CDR1 SGHTA, CDR2 FQGNSA. V shed 6 bases and J shed 2 bases, with 22 bases lying between them.

The chain uses TRBV19 and TRBJ2-5, with TRBD2 matching over 9 bases. This CDR3 comprises 15 residues. CDR1 and CDR2 from the germline V gene are LNHDA and SQIVND (reference sequence). Trimming cost V 5 bases and J 0 bases; bases outside gene matches: 4. CDR3 sequence: CASSLVAGDQETQYF. DNA for the CDR3: TGTGCCAGTAGTTTAGTAGCGGGGGACCAAGAGACCCAGTACTTC. The full variable domain, in which reference TRBV19 and TRBJ2-5 provide the parts outside the CDR3, is DGGITQSPKYLFRKEGQNVTLSCEQNLNHDAMYWYRQDPGQGLRLIYYSQIVNDFQKGDIAEGYSVSREKKESFPLTVTSAQKNPTAFYLCASSLVAGDQETQYFGPGTRLLVL.